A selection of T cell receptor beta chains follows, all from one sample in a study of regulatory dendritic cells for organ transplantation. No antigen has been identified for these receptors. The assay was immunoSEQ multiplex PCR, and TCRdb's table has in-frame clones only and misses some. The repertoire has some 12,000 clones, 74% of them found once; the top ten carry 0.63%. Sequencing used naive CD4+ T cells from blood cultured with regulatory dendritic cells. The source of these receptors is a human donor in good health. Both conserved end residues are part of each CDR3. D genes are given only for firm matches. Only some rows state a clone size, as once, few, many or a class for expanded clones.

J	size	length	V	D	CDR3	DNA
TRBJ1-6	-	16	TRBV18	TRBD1	CASSPRDRVDNSPLHF	TGTGCCAGCTCACCGCGGGACAGGGTAGATAATTCACCCCTCCACTTT
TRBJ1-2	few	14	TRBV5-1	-	CASSRDGTGDGYTF	TGCGCCAGCAGCCGGGACGGGACGGGGGATGGCTACACCTTC
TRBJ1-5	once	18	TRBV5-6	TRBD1	CASSRFLDRGSSNQPQHF	TGTGCCAGCAGCCGATTCTTGGACAGGGGAAGTAGCAATCAGCCCCAGCATTTT
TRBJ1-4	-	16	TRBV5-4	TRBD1	CASSSGGQATNEKLFF	TGTGCCAGCAGCTCTGGGGGACAGGCAACTAATGAAAAACTGTTTTTT
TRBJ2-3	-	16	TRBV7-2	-	CASSLQGIGSTDTQYF	TGTGCCAGCAGCTTACAGGGAATCGGAAGCACAGATACGCAGTATTTT
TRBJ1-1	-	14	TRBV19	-	CASSLGTVNTEAFF	TGTGCCAGTAGTCTCGGGACTGTTAACACTGAAGCTTTCTTT
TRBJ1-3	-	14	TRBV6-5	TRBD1	CASSWTGPGNTIYF	TGTGCCAGCAGTTGGACAGGTCCTGGAAACACCATATATTTT
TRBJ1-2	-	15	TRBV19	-	CASSMDPSGNGGYTF	TGTGCCAGTAGTATGGACCCGTCAGGGAATGGAGGCTACACCTTC
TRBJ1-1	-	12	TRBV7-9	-	CASSTGTTEAFF	TGTGCCAGCAGTACGGGAACCACTGAAGCTTTCTTT
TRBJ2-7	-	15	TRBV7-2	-	CASSLEGGPVYEQYF	TGTGCCAGCAGCTTAGAGGGGGGGCCAGTTTACGAGCAGTACTTC
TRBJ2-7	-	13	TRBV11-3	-	CASSLDREAEQYF	TGTGCCAGCAGCTTAGACAGGGAAGCCGAGCAGTACTTC
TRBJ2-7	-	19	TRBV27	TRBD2	CASSANRGGGNTEPYEQYF	TGTGCCAGCAGTGCGAACCGGGGGGGCGGGAACACCGAACCCTACGAGCAGTACTTC
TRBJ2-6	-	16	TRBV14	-	CASSQVSPGGANVLTF	TGTGCCAGCAGCCAAGTAAGCCCGGGGGGGGCCAACGTCCTGACTTTC
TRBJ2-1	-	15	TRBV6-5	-	CASSLTGSSYNEQFF	TGTGCCAGCAGTCTGACGGGAAGCTCCTACAATGAGCAGTTCTTC
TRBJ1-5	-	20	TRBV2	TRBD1	CASRGTGGWLGYLSNQPQHF	TGTGCCAGCAGGGGAACAGGGGGCTGGTTGGGATATTTGAGCAATCAGCCCCAGCATTTT
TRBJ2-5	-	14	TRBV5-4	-	CASSFGVGGETQYF	TGTGCCAGCAGCTTTGGAGTCGGAGGAGAGACCCAGTACTTC
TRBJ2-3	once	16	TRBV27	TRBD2	CASSLLAGGRTDTQYF	TGTGCCAGCAGTTTGCTCGCGGGGGGCCGCACAGATACGCAGTATTTT
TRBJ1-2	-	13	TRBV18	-	CASSPGRTPGYTF	TGTGCCAGCTCACCAGGCAGGACTCCTGGCTACACCTTC
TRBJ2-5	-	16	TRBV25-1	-	CASSDRTRDGQETQYF	TGTGCCAGCAGTGATCGGACTCGCGACGGTCAAGAGACCCAGTACTTC
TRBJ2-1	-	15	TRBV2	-	CASRDDIGGTNEQFF	TGTGCCAGCAGAGATGACATTGGAGGGACCAATGAGCAGTTCTTC
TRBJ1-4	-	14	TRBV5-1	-	CASSLEWGSEKLFF	TGCGCCAGCAGCTTGGAATGGGGCTCGGAAAAACTGTTTTTT
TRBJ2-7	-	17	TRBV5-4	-	CASSSGTALRSSYEQYF	TGTGCCAGCAGCTCCGGGACTGCTCTTAGGTCATCCTACGAGCAGTACTTC
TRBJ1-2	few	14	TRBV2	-	CASSEQGTNYGYTF	TGTGCCAGCAGTGAGCAGGGGACGAACTATGGCTACACCTTC
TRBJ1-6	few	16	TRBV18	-	CASSSPPGGVNSPLHF	TGTGCCAGCTCATCACCCCCGGGGGGCGTTAATTCACCCCTCCACTTT
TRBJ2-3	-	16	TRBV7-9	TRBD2	CASSTRGGSSTDTQYF	TGTGCCAGCAGCACGCGGGGGGGATCGAGCACAGATACGCAGTATTTT
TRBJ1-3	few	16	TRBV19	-	CASTLGQTLLGNTIYF	TGTGCCAGTACCCTCGGACAGACCCTTCTTGGAAACACCATATATTTT
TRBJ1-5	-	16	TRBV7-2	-	CASSFTQGGVGQPQHF	TGTGCCAGCAGCTTTACACAGGGTGGGGTGGGTCAGCCCCAGCATTTT
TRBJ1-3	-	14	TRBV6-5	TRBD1	CASSYGDRGNTIYF	TGTGCCAGCAGTTACGGGGACAGAGGAAACACCATATATTTT
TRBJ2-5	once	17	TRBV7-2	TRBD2	CASSPGGGLAGVETQYF	TGTGCCAGCAGCCCCGGGGGAGGACTAGCGGGGGTCGAGACCCAGTACTTC
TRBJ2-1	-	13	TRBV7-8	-	CASSLARNYEQFF	TGTGCCAGCAGCTTGGCTAGGAACTATGAGCAGTTCTTC
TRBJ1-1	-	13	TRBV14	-	CASSQDLDTEAFF	TGTGCCAGCAGCCAAGATCTTGACACTGAAGCTTTCTTT
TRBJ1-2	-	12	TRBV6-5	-	CAIWTANYGYTF	TGTGCCATCTGGACAGCCAACTATGGCTACACCTTC
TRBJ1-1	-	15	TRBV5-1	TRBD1	CASSVRQGEGTEAFF	TGCGCCAGCAGCGTAAGACAGGGGGAGGGCACTGAAGCTTTCTTT
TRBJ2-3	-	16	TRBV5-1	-	CASSFYRTGTTDTQYF	TGCGCCAGCAGCTTCTACCGAACGGGTACCACAGATACGCAGTATTTT
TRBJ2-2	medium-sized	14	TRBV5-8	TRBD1	CASRTGRRTGELFF	TGTGCCAGCAGGACAGGGAGAAGGACCGGGGAGCTGTTTTTT
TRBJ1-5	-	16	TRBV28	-	CASSLYRGLNHQPQHF	TGTGCCAGCAGTTTATACCGGGGATTGAACCATCAGCCCCAGCATTTT
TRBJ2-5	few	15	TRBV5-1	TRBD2	CASSLAGLARETQYF	TGCGCCAGCAGCTTGGCCGGACTAGCAAGAGAGACCCAGTACTTC
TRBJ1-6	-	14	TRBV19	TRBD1	CASSMGTGVSPLHF	TGTGCCAGTAGTATGGGGACAGGGGTATCACCCCTCCACTTT
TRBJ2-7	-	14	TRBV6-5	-	CASSLDRPAYEQYF	TGTGCCAGCAGTTTGGACAGACCAGCCTACGAGCAGTACTTC
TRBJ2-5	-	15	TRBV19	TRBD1	CASSLDEGAIETQYF	TGTGCCAGCTCCCTAGATGAGGGGGCGATTGAGACCCAGTACTTC
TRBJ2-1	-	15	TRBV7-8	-	CASSLGGPIYNEQFF	TGTGCCAGCAGCTTAGGGGGGCCGATTTACAATGAGCAGTTCTTC
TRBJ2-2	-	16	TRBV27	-	CASSSAGTGYTGELFF	TGTGCCAGCAGTTCTGCGGGGACTGGATACACCGGGGAGCTGTTTTTT
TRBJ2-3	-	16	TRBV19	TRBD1	CASSMRQGQSTDTQYF	TGTGCCAGTAGTATGAGACAGGGGCAGTCCACAGATACGCAGTATTTT
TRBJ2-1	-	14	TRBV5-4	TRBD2	CASSLRGGRNEQFF	TGTGCCAGCAGCTTACGGGGGGGCCGCAATGAGCAGTTCTTC
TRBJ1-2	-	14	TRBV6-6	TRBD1	CASSNRGDPYGYTF	TGTGCCAGCAGTAACAGGGGGGATCCCTATGGCTACACCTTC
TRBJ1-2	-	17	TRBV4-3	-	CARSPYQGPLTNYGYTF	TGCGCCAGATCCCCCTACCAGGGGCCACTGACTAACTATGGCTACACCTTC
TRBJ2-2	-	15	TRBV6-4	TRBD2	CASRGAGSNTGELFF	TGTGCCAGCAGAGGAGCGGGGTCGAACACCGGGGAGCTGTTTTTT
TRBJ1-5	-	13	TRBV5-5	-	CASSFLDNQPQHF	TGTGCCAGCAGCTTCTTAGACAATCAGCCCCAGCATTTT
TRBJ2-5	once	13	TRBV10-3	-	CAISESFGETQYF	TGTGCCATCAGTGAGTCGTTCGGGGAGACCCAGTACTTC